The entry below describes one T cell receptor (beta chain). The antigen is unknown. The CDR3 is made up of 12 amino acids. V lost 7 bases and J 0 bases, leaving 10 bases between the germline ends. Germline lookup yields CDR1 SQVTM and CDR2 ANQGSEA. The sample originates from a study of tumor-infiltrating lymphocytes in glioblastoma multiforme. Whole-study findings and limits: RNA-based TCR sequencing may distort clone frequencies, since cells carry unequal TCR transcript numbers. T cells were not sorted into functional subsets. Just one glioblastoma patient contributed to the TCR-mutation comparison.

TCR beta libraries were built from RNA through three nested multiplex PCR rounds using modified ARM-PCR. TCRB cDNA was made from 0.5 ug total RNA. TCRdb passed the multiplex PCR reads through MiXCR, listing each CDR3 protein once. The data show about 18,000 distinct CDR3 sequences, with just under 70% seen just once and about 20% held by the top ten. Sequencing input: peripheral blood. This sequence was found in a male donor with glioblastoma. The chain uses TRBV29-1 and TRBJ2-7; D is possibly TRBD1 (5 bases). This CDR3 reads CSALDSSYEQYF. The CDR3, as DNA: TGCAGCGCGCTCGACAGCTCCTACGAGCAGTACTTC.